This is a list of T cell receptor beta chains from one sample in a study of beta chain features in type 1 diabetes. Method: immunoSEQ multiplex PCR; TCRdb's copy keeps in-frame clones and lacks some. This sample has around 360,000 clones, with roughly an eighth found just once. The sequencing sample was made of naive CD4+ T cells from blood. Receptors were obtained from a woman under 30 with type 1 diabetes. CDR3s include the opening cysteine and the closing phenylalanine or tryptophan. Fields, in order: J gene, V gene, clone size, D gene, CDR3 protein. The D gene is left open where the match is weak. Size tells how often a clone was seen (once, few, many) or the class of an expanded clone, and some rows leave it out.

TRBJ2-3	TRBV7-2	NA	TRBD2	CASSWGLTSTDTQYF
TRBJ1-2	TRBV5-1	NA	TRBD1	CASSLAGTGANGYTF
TRBJ1-1	TRBV5-1	few	TRBD1	CASSSRGNAEAFF
TRBJ2-1	TRBV5-1	NA	TRBD2	CASSLEASGSLSSYNEQFF
TRBJ2-5	TRBV7-2	NA	NA	CASSFRETQYF
TRBJ1-1	TRBV7-9	NA	NA	CASSPREAFF
TRBJ2-7	TRBV4-3	NA	NA	CASSQDAYTHPYEQYF
TRBJ1-1	TRBV5-6	few	NA	CASSLPQGEAFF
TRBJ2-2	TRBV6-5	NA	NA	CASSYSRQTGELFF
TRBJ2-6	TRBV6-5	NA	NA	CASRRGPGANVLTF
TRBJ2-5	TRBV7-9	NA	NA	CASSLPTGGKETQYF
TRBJ2-7	TRBV11-2	few	NA	CASSSLRVRSPYEQYF
TRBJ2-3	TRBV9	NA	TRBD2	CASSATSGRASADTQYF
TRBJ2-2	TRBV7-9	few	NA	CASSLTGRTGELFF
TRBJ1-2	TRBV15	NA	TRBD1	CATSRDRDRGHTGYTF
TRBJ1-3	TRBV10-3	few	TRBD1	CAISGTGGGNTIYF
TRBJ1-3	TRBV5-1	few	TRBD1	CASSSGGTAGNTIYF
TRBJ2-3	TRBV4-2	NA	NA	CASSPAGGSTDTQYF
TRBJ1-4	TRBV29-1	few	NA	CSVEDRHRGEKLFF
TRBJ2-7	TRBV2	few	NA	CASELVVYEQYF
TRBJ1-2	TRBV9	NA	NA	CASSVFVEGYDYGYTF
TRBJ2-2	TRBV11-2	NA	NA	CASSPNRANTGELFF
TRBJ2-6	TRBV5-1	NA	NA	CASSPGTANVLTF
TRBJ2-7	TRBV5-1	few	TRBD2	CASSPLGGRGSYEQYF
TRBJ2-4	TRBV6-6	few	TRBD2	CASIPASGGRNIQYF
TRBJ1-2	TRBV25-1	NA	NA	CASSISGGSGYTF
TRBJ2-5	TRBV2	few	TRBD2	CASSGQRGAWETQYF
TRBJ2-1	TRBV5-4	NA	NA	CASSFDFGSYNEQFF